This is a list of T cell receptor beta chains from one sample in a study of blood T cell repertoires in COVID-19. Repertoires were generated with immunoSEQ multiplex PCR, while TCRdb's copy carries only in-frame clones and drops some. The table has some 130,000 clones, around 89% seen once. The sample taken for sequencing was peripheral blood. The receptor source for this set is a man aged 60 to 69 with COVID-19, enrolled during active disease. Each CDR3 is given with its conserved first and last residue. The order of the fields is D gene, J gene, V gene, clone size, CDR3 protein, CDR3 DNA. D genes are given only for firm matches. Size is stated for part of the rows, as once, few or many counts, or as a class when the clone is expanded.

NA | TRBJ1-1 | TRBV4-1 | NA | CASSQDRQETLEDTEAFF | TGCGCCAGCAGCCAAGATCGGCAGGAAACCTTGGAGGACACTGAAGCTTTCTTT
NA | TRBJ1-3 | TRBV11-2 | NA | CASSLPTGGNTIYF | TGTGCCAGCAGCTTACCCACAGGAGGAAACACCATATATTTT
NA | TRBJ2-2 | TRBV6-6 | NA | CASIRQANTGELFF | TGTGCCAGCATCCGACAGGCCAACACCGGGGAGCTGTTTTTT
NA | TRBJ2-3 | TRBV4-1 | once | CASSQEVGADTQYF | TGCGCCAGCAGCCAGGAGGTTGGCGCAGATACGCAGTATTTT
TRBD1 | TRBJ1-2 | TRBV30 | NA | CAWSQQGAGGARGYTF | TGTGCCTGGAGCCAACAGGGGGCAGGAGGGGCTCGGGGCTACACCTTC
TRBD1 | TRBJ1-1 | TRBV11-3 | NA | CASSFPPTTGTEAFF | TGTGCCAGCAGCTTCCCCCCGACGACAGGGACTGAAGCTTTCTTT
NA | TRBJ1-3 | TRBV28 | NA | CASSSQGALGNTIYF | TGTGCCAGCAGTTCCCAGGGCGCGCTGGGAAACACCATATATTTT
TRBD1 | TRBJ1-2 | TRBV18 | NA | CASSPLDRQGLRYGYTF | TGTGCCAGCTCACCACTTGACCGACAGGGACTTCGCTATGGCTACACCTTC
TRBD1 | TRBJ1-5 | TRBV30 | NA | CAWSVFGRGLGANQPQHF | TGTGCCTGGAGTGTGTTCGGCAGGGGGCTAGGAGCAAATCAGCCCCAGCATTTT
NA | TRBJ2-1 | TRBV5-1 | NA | CASSRDSSSYNEQFF | TGCGCCAGCAGCCGGGACTCCAGCTCCTACAATGAGCAGTTCTTC
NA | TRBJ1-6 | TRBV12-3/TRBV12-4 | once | CASSSRNSPLHF | TGTGCCAGCAGTTCGAGGAATTCACCCCTCCACTTT
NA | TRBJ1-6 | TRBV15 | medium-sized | CATSRENLEDSPLHF | TGTGCCACCAGCAGAGAGAATCTTGAGGATTCACCCCTCCACTTT
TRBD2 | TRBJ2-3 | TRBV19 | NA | CASATSGGGQDTQYF | TGTGCCAGCGCGACTAGCGGGGGCGGTCAGGATACGCAGTATTTT